The 19 T cell receptor beta chains below were found in one sample sequenced in a study of beta chain features in type 1 diabetes. Of the isolated RNA, all was reverse transcribed, and so the sequenced material was expressed TCRB transcripts. Data came from immunoSEQ multiplex PCR; TCRdb stores just in-frame clones and leaves some out. The table records 810,000 or so clones, 15% to 20% of them present only once. The sample taken for sequencing was naive CD4+ T cells from blood. These receptors were obtained from a woman between 18 and 29 years old in good health.

This clone was recorded a few times. This chain joins TRBV7-2 and TRBJ2-7, with D uncertain. CDR1 is SGHTA and CDR2 is FQGNSA in the germline V gene. The V end lost 5 bases, the J end lost 0 bases, and 11 bases lay between the germline ends. The CDR3 spans 14 residues. The CDR3 sequence: CASSPDPSSYEQYF. The CDR3 region has the DNA TGTGCCAGCAGCCCGGACCCTAGCTCCTACGAGCAGTACTTC.

This clone was seen a handful of times. The V and J genes are TRBV1 and TRBJ1-1; TRBD1 is taken as the D call from the table, unchecked against the DNA. TRBV1 is marked as a pseudogene. The CDR3 is made up of 17 amino acids. The CDR3 spells CTSSQPTGQITSGEAFF. CDR3 nucleotide sequence: TGCACCAGCAGCCAGCCGACAGGACAGATTACGAGCGGTGAAGCTTTCTTT.

In this sample, this clone turned up a few times. The genes are TRBV6-5 and TRBJ2-1; 7 bases are shared with TRBD2. Trimming at V came to 6 bases and at J to 4 bases, leaving 9 bases not matched to a gene. Germline lookup yields CDR1 MNHEY and CDR2 SVGAGI. There are 15 residues in the CDR3. The CDR3 protein is CASSPTSVSYNEQFF. The CDR3 DNA reads TGTGCCAGCAGCCCTACTAGCGTTTCATACAATGAGCAGTTCTTC.

This clone showed up just a few times. Additional DNA sequences in this sample encode the identical CDR3. CDR3 in amino acids: CSASGGQPQHF. The CDR3 region has the DNA TGCAGTGCTAGCGGAGGTCAGCCCCAGCATTTT. This rearrangement joins TRBV20-1 to TRBJ1-5, with unresolved D. CDR1 and CDR2 from the germline V gene are DFQATT and SNEGSKA (reference sequence). The CDR3 covers 11 residues. V was pared by 3 bases and J by 6 bases, with 6 bases between.

This clone was detected only a few times. Different DNA sequences within this sample yield the same CDR3. In DNA form, the CDR3 reads TGTGCCAGCAGCGCTACCGGGACTAGCGGCTACAATGAGCAGTTCTTC. Its protein product is CASSATGTSGYNEQFF. The V call is TRBV9, the J call TRBJ2-1, with TRBD2 identical over 11 bases. CDR1 is SGDLS and CDR2 is YYNGEE in the germline V gene. J was trimmed by 3 bases and V by 3 bases; bases with no gene match: 5. The CDR3 is 16 amino acids.

This clone has more than one count but fewer than ten. The chain is built from TRBV6-5 and TRBJ1-2; D uncertain. V was clipped by 5 bases and J by 6 bases, with 13 bases between them. Germline CDR1 MNHEY, CDR2 SVGAGI. The CDR3 covers 13 residues. CDR3 loop: CASSTSLTDGYTF. The CDR3 DNA reads TGTGCCAGCAGTACGAGCCTGACTGATGGCTACACCTTC.

This clone was seen a few times. J is TRBJ1-1 and V is TRBV7-6; D remains unclear. CDR1 is SGHVS, CDR2 FNYEAQ, per germline. V lost 1 base and J 0 bases, leaving 3 bases between the germline ends. The CDR3 runs 13 residues. In DNA, the CDR3 is TGTGCCAGCAGCTTAGAGGTGAACACTGAAGCTTTCTTT. Its translation: CASSLEVNTEAFF.

This chain joins TRBV9 and TRBJ2-1, with 7 bases identical to TRBD2. V gave up 4 bases and J gave up 10 bases; unmatched junction bases: 11. Germline assignment: CDR1 SGDLS and CDR2 YYNGEE. The CDR3 consists of 14 residues. The CDR3 spells CASSPRGGRGEQFF. The CDR3 DNA reads as TGTGCCAGCAGCCCCCGTGGAGGGCGGGGGGAGCAGTTCTTC.

The chain couples TRBV19 to TRBJ1-2; no firm D call. V was trimmed by 1 base and J by 5 bases, leaving 8 bases between them. Per germline, CDR1 LNHDA and CDR2 SQIVND (reference sequence). There are 13 residues in the CDR3. The CDR3 region has the DNA TGTGCCAGTAGTATAGCTCCACTGTATGGCTACACCTTC. Translating it yields CASSIAPLYGYTF.

The table lists this clone with many counts. This chain joins TRBV14 and TRBJ2-6, with D possibly TRBD1 on 5 matching bases. This CDR3 spans 19 amino acids. CDR1 and CDR2 (germline): SGHDN, FVKESK. The ends were cut back, 4 bases at V and 2 bases at J, with 21 bases in the middle. Here the CDR3 DNA reads TGTGCCAGCAGCCCAGGTTGGACCAGGGCATCTCCTGGGGCCAACGTCCTGACTTTC. As protein: CASSPGWTRASPGANVLTF.

J is TRBJ2-7 and V is TRBV5-4; 12 positions match TRBD2. This CDR3 has 15 residues. In germline, CDR1 is SGHNT, CDR2 YYREEE (reference sequence). J gave up 6 bases and V 0 bases, and 4 bases lay outside the gene matches. CDR3 residues: CASSLELAGGREQYF. CDR3 coding DNA: TGTGCCAGCAGCTTGGAGCTAGCGGGAGGGCGCGAGCAGTACTTC.

This rearrangement joins TRBV5-1 to TRBJ2-5, with a possible D match to TRBD1 (6 bases). With 4 bases removed from V and 2 bases from J, the gap between germline ends came to 12 bases. Germline CDR1 reads SGHRS; CDR2 reads YFSETQ. CDR3 length: 14 residues. CDR3 nucleotide sequence: TGCGCCAGCAGCGAGGACAGCAATCAAGAGACCCAGTACTTC. Residues: CASSEDSNQETQYF.

V and J are TRBV11-2 and TRBJ2-7, with unresolved D. CDR3 length: 14 residues. V gave up 1 base and J gave up 0 bases, with 7 bases separating them. Looked up from germline, CDR1 is SGHAT and CDR2 is FQNNGV. The CDR3 region is CASSLGVSSYEQYF. The CDR3 DNA sequence: TGTGCCAGCAGCTTAGGGGTAAGCTCCTACGAGCAGTACTTC.

This clone came up a few times. The rearrangement uses TRBV28 and TRBJ1-2; TRBD1 matches at 7 bases. The CDR3 totals 12 residues. CDR1 and CDR2 (germline): MDHEN, SYDVKM. V was pared by 4 bases and J by 8 bases, with 4 bases of the junction left unmatched. CDR3 nucleotides: TGTGCCAGCAGTTCACAGGGGAAGGGCTACACCTTC. Protein sequence: CASSSQGKGYTF.

There are a few counts of this clone. This chain connects TRBV5-1 to TRBJ1-2; the D is unclear. Germline V gives CDR1 SGHRS, CDR2 YFSETQ. This CDR3 spans 15 amino acids. V was shortened by 4 bases and J by 4 bases, with 17 bases between the two germline ends. CDR3 in amino acids: CASSPESSGSYGYTF. The CDR3 bases are TGCGCCAGCAGCCCGGAAAGTAGTGGAAGCTATGGCTACACCTTC.

This clone was recorded once. The chain links TRBV28 to TRBJ1-3; D remains ambiguous. The CDR3 consists of 13 residues. Trimming took 6 bases from V and 0 from J, leaving 6 bases between them. CDR1 and CDR2 (germline): MDHEN, SYDVKM. CDR3 sequence (DNA): TGTGCCAGCAGGCTGCACTCTGGAAACACCATATATTTT. Translated: CASRLHSGNTIYF.

J is TRBJ1-2 and V is TRBV28, with D perhaps TRBD1 (5 bases). The CDR3 spans 12 residues. Germline V gene lookup returns CDR1 MDHEN and CDR2 SYDVKM. Trimming stripped 6 bases from V and 4 bases from J, with 9 bases between. The CDR3 reads CASSRGVYGYTF. CDR3 nucleotide sequence: TGTGCCAGCAGCCGAGGGGTCTATGGCTACACCTTC.

The V gene is TRBV28, the J gene TRBJ2-3; D possibly corresponds to TRBD1 (6 bases). Trimming cost V 8 bases and J 2 bases, with 17 bases left between them. CDR1 and CDR2 (germline): MDHEN, SYDVKM. The CDR3 has 15 amino acids. CDR3 protein: CASGERQGLTDTQYF. CDR3 in DNA: TGTGCCAGCGGGGAACGCCAGGGGCTCACAGATACGCAGTATTTT.

In this sample, this clone turned up a few times. The J gene is TRBJ2-2, the V gene TRBV6-6, with TRBD2 matching over 7 bases. After removal of 4 bases from V and 6 bases from J, the junction contained 11 bases not matched to a gene. CDR3 length: 16 amino acids. CDR1 and CDR2 from the germline V gene are MNHNY and SVGAGI (reference sequence). CDR3 DNA sequence: TGTGCCAGCAGTTTCGGAGGGACTACGGTTGCCGGGGAGCTGTTTTTT. Residues: CASSFGGTTVAGELFF.